This T cell receptor (beta chain) was profiled in a study of blood T cell repertoires in COVID-19. The overall study: The United States, Italy and Spain provided the acute and convalescent COVID-19 samples.

The V end was cut by 3 bases, the J end by 7 bases, with 12 bases between. There are 14 residues in the CDR3. In germline, CDR1 is LNHDA, CDR2 SQIVND (reference sequence). Generated by immunoSEQ multiplex PCR, the TCRdb table keeps only in-frame clones and is missing some. The sample carries 180,000 or so clones, 80% to 90% recorded once. The study recruited people aged roughly 18 to 95 years across under 25 US areas. Participant-reported clinical history was the basis for cohort assignment. The sequenced sample was PBMCs or T cells enriched from blood (not recorded which). This sequence was found in a woman aged 40 to 49 with acute COVID-19. The chain combines TRBV19 with TRBJ2-2; D possibly corresponds to TRBD1 (6 bases). The CDR3 spells CASSINRAGGELFF. Here the CDR3 DNA reads TGTGCCAGTAGTATCAACAGGGCAGGCGGGGAGCTGTTTTTT.